This TCR beta chain comes out of a study of PD-1 blockade in classical Hodgkin lymphoma. Clones were read by immunoSEQ multiplex PCR, and TCRdb kept only the in-frame ones, dropping some. The sample records 89,000 or so clones, around 90% being singletons. This clone was seen just once. The antigen is not known. Each patient's relapse followed autologous stem cell transplantation, and brentuximab vedotin exposure varied. Study-level points and caveats: Significant TCR diversity gains by C4D1 occurred in CD4+ but not CD8+ cells.

CDR3 size: 19 residues. J lost 6 bases, V lost 0 bases, and 12 bases had no gene match. CDR1 and CDR2 from the germline V gene are SGDLS and YYNGEE. Sequences were derived from peripheral blood mononuclear cells (PBMCs), sampled before the second cycle of nivolumab. This TCR came from a human donor with classical Hodgkin lymphoma. J is TRBJ2-1 and V is TRBV9, with 13 bases lining up with TRBD2. This CDR3 reads CASSVGLATSGRKPNEQFF. CDR3 sequence (DNA): TGTGCCAGCAGCGTAGGATTAGCGACTAGCGGGAGGAAGCCCAATGAGCAGTTCTTC.